This T cell receptor (beta chain) is from a study of regulatory T cells in long-lasting Graves disease. Findings and limits, study-wide: When disease was persistent, TRBV28, TRBJ1-2 and TRBJ2-5 were the favored segments.

Per germline, CDR1 SGDLS and CDR2 YYNGEE. The CDR3 spans 14 residues. The germline V and J ends were trimmed by 3 bases and 3 bases, with 9 bases remaining between them. CDR3-region Arm-PCR and iRepertoire HTBI primers produced the TCR beta libraries. Per the original data handling: Samples collectively showed approximately 62 TRBV and some 14 TRBJ segments. TCRdb reprocessed the multiplex PCR reads via MiXCR and lists one record per CDR3 protein. These V and J calls originate from TCRdb's pipeline instead of the authors' own analysis. The sample consists of roughly 520,000 distinct CDR3 sequences, 9.5% to 15% of them appearing once. Time point described: newly diagnosed GD, antithyroid drugs for less than 3 months. The TCR library used RNA extracted from PBMCs. Comment on this clonotype: Antigen specificity is unknown.

The sample was also linked to a second study, of T cells in Graves' hyperthyroidism and ophthalmopathy.

The TCR sequence derives from a woman in her twenties or thirties with Graves disease. The input for sequencing was peripheral blood mononuclear cells (PBMCs), taken at new diagnosis, from a patient treated with antithyroid drugs. The chain has TRBV9 and TRBJ1-4; D is possibly TRBD1 (5 bases). The CDR3 DNA sequence: TGTGCCAGCAGCGGGGGGGGAGCTAATGAAAAACTGTTTTTT. Its protein product is CASSGGGANEKLFF.